This TCR beta chain was retrieved from a study of naive and memory T cell subsets. This clonotype has at least ten counts. Its target is unknown. Adult healthy volunteers gave 2.5 ml peripheral blood for whole-blood RNA. The library had UMIs added by 3' ligation of an oligonucleotide to TCR cDNA. Reverse transcription of blood and skin TCR RNA was primed at alpha and beta constant regions. TCRdb ran MiXCR on the 5' RACE reads and lists one entry per CDR3 protein. The sample holds about 21,000 distinct CDR3 sequences, roughly 4% seen once. Trimming took off 2 bases at V and 3 bases at J, with 19 bases between the two ends. The CDR3 is 17 amino acids. Germline V gene data show CDR1 as SGHDN and CDR2 as FVKESK. Notes on the study in general: The RNA method is potentially sensitive to activation and differentiation changes.

The source of this sequence is a male donor in good health. The chain carries TRBV14 and TRBJ2-5; D might be TRBD1 (6 bases). The CDR3 DNA reads TGTGCCAGCAGCCAAAGACCTACCCTGAGGGGGAAAGAGACCCAGTACTTC. Translation: CASSQRPTLRGKETQYF.